These T cell receptor beta chains were read from a single sample in a study of neurological immune-mediated disorders. TCRdb independently ran MiXCR on the 5' RACE reads; one entry per CDR3 protein. The repertoire holds tens of thousands of distinct CDR3 sequences, 3.6% seen once, with around 1.5% in the top ten. The sample consisted of PBMCs. Every receptor here comes from a man aged 30 to 45 with multiple sclerosis. Both conserved end residues are part of each CDR3. The order of the fields is D gene, J gene, V gene, clone size, CDR3 protein, CDR3 DNA. D genes are given only for firm matches. Part of the rows lack a size; the others show once, few, many or a class for expanded clones.

d_call: TRBD2
j_call: TRBJ2-2
v_call: TRBV7-2
clone_size: many
cdr3_aa: CASTIGGWRGGHYAGELFF
cdr3_nt: TGTGCCAGCACTATAGGGGGCTGGCGGGGGGGCCATTACGCCGGGGAGCTGTTTTTT

d_call: TRBD1
j_call: TRBJ2-5
v_call: TRBV12-3/TRBV12-4
clone_size: many
cdr3_aa: CASSNRGVETQYF
cdr3_nt: TGTGCCAGCAGCAACAGGGGGGTAGAGACCCAGTACTTC

d_call: TRBD2
j_call: TRBJ2-7
v_call: TRBV28
clone_size: many
cdr3_aa: CASSLISTSGSSYEQYF
cdr3_nt: TGTGCCAGCAGTTTAATATCTACTAGCGGGAGTAGCTACGAGCAGTACTTC

d_call: -
j_call: TRBJ1-2
v_call: TRBV12-3/TRBV12-4
clone_size: many
cdr3_aa: CASSRVGEPYGYTF
cdr3_nt: TGTGCCAGCAGCCGGGTCGGGGAACCTTATGGCTACACCTTC

d_call: -
j_call: TRBJ2-7
v_call: TRBV6-6
clone_size: many
cdr3_aa: CASSYPGNTYEQYF
cdr3_nt: TGTGCCAGCAGTTACCCCGGGAACACCTACGAGCAGTACTTC

d_call: TRBD1
j_call: TRBJ1-1
v_call: TRBV5-1
clone_size: many
cdr3_aa: CASSLVGGTGAENTEAFF
cdr3_nt: TGCGCCAGCAGCTTGGTCGGGGGGACAGGGGCGGAGAACACTGAAGCTTTCTTT

d_call: TRBD1
j_call: TRBJ2-3
v_call: TRBV11-2
clone_size: many
cdr3_aa: CASSRIGQGVDTQYF
cdr3_nt: TGTGCCAGCAGCCGAATCGGACAGGGGGTCGATACGCAGTATTTT

d_call: TRBD2
j_call: TRBJ2-1
v_call: TRBV12-3/TRBV12-4
clone_size: many
cdr3_aa: CASSLDLAGVTEQFF
cdr3_nt: TGTGCCAGCAGCCTAGATCTAGCGGGAGTTACCGAGCAGTTCTTC

d_call: TRBD1
j_call: TRBJ2-7
v_call: TRBV10-3
clone_size: -
cdr3_aa: CAISEADRDQEQYF
cdr3_nt: TGTGCCATCAGTGAGGCGGACAGGGACCAAGAGCAGTACTTC

d_call: -
j_call: TRBJ2-2
v_call: TRBV12-3/TRBV12-4
clone_size: many
cdr3_aa: CASKSTNTGELFF
cdr3_nt: TGTGCCAGCAAATCGACCAACACCGGGGAGCTGTTTTTT

d_call: -
j_call: TRBJ2-6
v_call: TRBV5-1
clone_size: many
cdr3_aa: CASSRYSSGANVLTF
cdr3_nt: TGCGCCAGCAGCCGTTACAGCTCTGGGGCCAACGTCCTGACTTTC

d_call: TRBD1
j_call: TRBJ2-1
v_call: TRBV11-2
clone_size: many
cdr3_aa: CASSLGKGGHEQFF
cdr3_nt: TGTGCCAGCAGCTTAGGGAAAGGGGGCCATGAGCAGTTCTTC

d_call: TRBD2
j_call: TRBJ2-3
v_call: TRBV28
clone_size: many
cdr3_aa: CASSQGLADTQYF
cdr3_nt: TGTGCCAGCAGTCAGGGACTAGCGGATACGCAGTATTTT

d_call: TRBD1
j_call: TRBJ2-7
v_call: TRBV20-1
clone_size: many
cdr3_aa: CSARDYRGHEQYF
cdr3_nt: TGCAGTGCTAGAGATTACAGGGGCCACGAGCAGTACTTC

d_call: -
j_call: TRBJ1-1
v_call: TRBV5-1
clone_size: many
cdr3_aa: CASSNGGGTEAFF
cdr3_nt: TGCGCCAGCAGCAACGGGGGGGGCACTGAAGCTTTCTTT

d_call: -
j_call: TRBJ2-5
v_call: TRBV7-9
clone_size: many
cdr3_aa: CASSLALGEETQYF
cdr3_nt: TGTGCCAGCAGCTTAGCGCTAGGGGAAGAGACCCAGTACTTC

d_call: TRBD1
j_call: TRBJ2-7
v_call: TRBV5-1
clone_size: many
cdr3_aa: CASRDREKYEQYF
cdr3_nt: TGCGCCAGCAGGGACAGGGAAAAGTACGAGCAGTACTTC

d_call: TRBD1
j_call: TRBJ1-2
v_call: TRBV10-3
clone_size: many
cdr3_aa: CAISDPTGQGTYGYTF
cdr3_nt: TGTGCCATCAGTGACCCGACAGGGCAGGGTACCTATGGCTACACCTTC

d_call: -
j_call: TRBJ1-4
v_call: TRBV27
clone_size: -
cdr3_aa: CASSLWYGEKLFF
cdr3_nt: TGTGCCAGCAGTTTATGGTACGGGGAAAAACTGTTTTTT

d_call: TRBD2
j_call: TRBJ2-1
v_call: TRBV24-1
clone_size: many
cdr3_aa: CATSKGLAGADNEQFF
cdr3_nt: TGTGCCACCAGTAAGGGACTAGCGGGAGCGGACAATGAGCAGTTCTTC

d_call: -
j_call: TRBJ1-3
v_call: TRBV29-1
clone_size: few
cdr3_aa: CSVESRETGNTIYF
cdr3_nt: TGCAGCGTTGAGAGCCGGGAAACTGGAAACACCATATATTTT

d_call: -
j_call: TRBJ1-2
v_call: TRBV20-1
clone_size: many
cdr3_aa: CLSDGYTF
cdr3_nt: TGCTTGTCGGACGGCTACACCTTC

d_call: -
j_call: TRBJ1-1
v_call: TRBV3-1
clone_size: -
cdr3_aa: CASSQVVNRESMNTEAFF
cdr3_nt: TGTGCCAGCAGCCAAGTTGTGAACAGGGAGTCCATGAACACTGAAGCTTTCTTT

d_call: TRBD1
j_call: TRBJ1-1
v_call: TRBV9
clone_size: many
cdr3_aa: CASSPGTGNTEAFF
cdr3_nt: TGTGCCAGCAGCCCTGGGACAGGGAACACTGAAGCTTTCTTT

d_call: -
j_call: TRBJ1-1
v_call: TRBV5-1
clone_size: many
cdr3_aa: CASSTRDGAGEAFF
cdr3_nt: TGCGCCAGCAGCACGAGGGACGGTGCCGGTGAAGCTTTCTTT

d_call: -
j_call: TRBJ1-1
v_call: TRBV11-2
clone_size: many
cdr3_aa: CASSLDGALVNTEAFF
cdr3_nt: TGTGCCAGCAGCTTAGATGGGGCGTTGGTGAACACTGAAGCTTTCTTT

d_call: -
j_call: TRBJ2-7
v_call: TRBV29-1
clone_size: -
cdr3_aa: CSVEASSAEQYF
cdr3_nt: TGCAGCGTTGAAGCGTCCTCGGCAGAGCAGTACTTC

d_call: TRBD1
j_call: TRBJ1-2
v_call: TRBV15
clone_size: many
cdr3_aa: CATSRPPLRTGPYGYTF
cdr3_nt: TGTGCCACCAGCAGGCCGCCTTTGAGGACAGGGCCCTATGGCTACACCTTC

d_call: TRBD2
j_call: TRBJ2-3
v_call: TRBV20-1
clone_size: many
cdr3_aa: CSARYTSGVDTQYF
cdr3_nt: TGCAGTGCTAGATACACGAGCGGGGTAGATACGCAGTATTTT

d_call: -
j_call: TRBJ2-7
v_call: TRBV29-1
clone_size: many
cdr3_aa: CSVRITSYEQYF
cdr3_nt: TGCAGCGTCCGAATTACCTCCTACGAGCAGTACTTC

d_call: -
j_call: TRBJ2-2
v_call: TRBV20-1
clone_size: many
cdr3_aa: CSASSGGAGGELFF
cdr3_nt: TGCAGTGCTAGTTCCGGGGGCGCAGGCGGGGAGCTGTTTTTT

d_call: -
j_call: TRBJ2-2
v_call: TRBV7-9
clone_size: many
cdr3_aa: CASSPVGLSPGELFF
cdr3_nt: TGTGCCAGCAGCCCAGTAGGCCTAAGCCCCGGGGAGCTGTTTTTT

d_call: TRBD2
j_call: TRBJ2-3
v_call: TRBV5-1
clone_size: many
cdr3_aa: CASSFLSGAGTDTQYF
cdr3_nt: TGCGCCAGCAGCTTTCTTAGCGGGGCTGGCACAGATACGCAGTATTTT

d_call: TRBD1
j_call: TRBJ2-2
v_call: TRBV3-1
clone_size: many
cdr3_aa: CASSPGQGTTGTGELFF
cdr3_nt: TGTGCCAGCAGCCCAGGACAGGGGACCACGGGCACCGGGGAGCTGTTTTTT

d_call: -
j_call: TRBJ2-3
v_call: TRBV29-1
clone_size: many
cdr3_aa: CSVEDGGGAGSTDTQYF
cdr3_nt: TGCAGCGTTGAAGATGGCGGCGGGGCAGGGTCCACAGATACGCAGTATTTT

d_call: -
j_call: TRBJ2-1
v_call: TRBV5-6
clone_size: many
cdr3_aa: CASSGSAHEQFF
cdr3_nt: TGTGCCAGCAGCGGGTCTGCACATGAGCAGTTCTTC

d_call: -
j_call: TRBJ2-2
v_call: TRBV5-1
clone_size: many
cdr3_aa: CASREDTGELFF
cdr3_nt: TGCGCCAGCAGGGAGGACACCGGGGAGCTGTTTTTT

d_call: -
j_call: TRBJ1-5
v_call: TRBV20-1
clone_size: many
cdr3_aa: CSARGGRDSDSNQPQHF
cdr3_nt: TGCAGTGCTAGAGGGGGCAGGGATTCCGATAGCAATCAGCCCCAGCATTTT

d_call: TRBD1
j_call: TRBJ2-3
v_call: TRBV5-1
clone_size: many
cdr3_aa: CASSPGQGHTDTQYF
cdr3_nt: TGCGCCAGCAGCCCAGGACAGGGTCACACAGATACGCAGTATTTT

d_call: TRBD1
j_call: TRBJ2-5
v_call: TRBV29-1
clone_size: -
cdr3_aa: CSVTQGAGETQYF
cdr3_nt: TGCAGCGTGACACAGGGGGCTGGAGAGACCCAGTACTTC

d_call: -
j_call: TRBJ2-1
v_call: TRBV5-1
clone_size: medium-sized
cdr3_aa: CASSGGASHNEQFF
cdr3_nt: TGCGCCAGCAGCGGCGGGGCATCTCACAATGAGCAGTTCTTC

d_call: -
j_call: TRBJ2-5
v_call: TRBV20-1
clone_size: many
cdr3_aa: CSARDGTQETQYF
cdr3_nt: TGCAGTGCTAGAGACGGGACCCAAGAGACCCAGTACTTC

d_call: -
j_call: TRBJ2-3
v_call: TRBV20-1
clone_size: many
cdr3_aa: CSARVLLRHRASISTDTQYF
cdr3_nt: TGCAGTGCTAGGGTTCTCCTCCGGCACAGGGCCTCGATTAGCACAGATACGCAGTATTTT

d_call: -
j_call: TRBJ2-6
v_call: TRBV7-9
clone_size: many
cdr3_aa: CASTIPTGTFSGANVLTF
cdr3_nt: TGTGCCAGCACCATCCCGACAGGGACTTTCTCTGGGGCCAACGTCCTGACTTTC

d_call: TRBD2
j_call: TRBJ2-1
v_call: TRBV5-1
clone_size: many
cdr3_aa: CASSPRGDGMGNEQFF
cdr3_nt: TGCGCCAGCAGCCCCCGGGGGGACGGGATGGGGAATGAGCAGTTCTTC

d_call: -
j_call: TRBJ1-2
v_call: TRBV20-1
clone_size: medium-sized
cdr3_aa: CSARDQVVYGYTF
cdr3_nt: TGCAGTGCTAGAGATCAGGTCGTCTATGGCTACACCTTC

d_call: -
j_call: TRBJ1-1
v_call: TRBV20-1
clone_size: many
cdr3_aa: CSARLGQAKTEAFF
cdr3_nt: TGCAGTGCTAGATTGGGACAAGCAAAAACGGAAGCTTTCTTT

d_call: TRBD1
j_call: TRBJ1-6
v_call: TRBV7-2
clone_size: -
cdr3_aa: CASSLRVGQGHNSPLHF
cdr3_nt: TGTGCCAGCAGCTTAAGAGTTGGACAGGGGCATAATTCACCCCTCCACTTT

d_call: TRBD2
j_call: TRBJ2-1
v_call: TRBV5-1
clone_size: many
cdr3_aa: CASSPGGGNYNEQFF
cdr3_nt: TGCGCCAGCAGCCCGGGGGGAGGGAATTACAATGAGCAGTTCTTC